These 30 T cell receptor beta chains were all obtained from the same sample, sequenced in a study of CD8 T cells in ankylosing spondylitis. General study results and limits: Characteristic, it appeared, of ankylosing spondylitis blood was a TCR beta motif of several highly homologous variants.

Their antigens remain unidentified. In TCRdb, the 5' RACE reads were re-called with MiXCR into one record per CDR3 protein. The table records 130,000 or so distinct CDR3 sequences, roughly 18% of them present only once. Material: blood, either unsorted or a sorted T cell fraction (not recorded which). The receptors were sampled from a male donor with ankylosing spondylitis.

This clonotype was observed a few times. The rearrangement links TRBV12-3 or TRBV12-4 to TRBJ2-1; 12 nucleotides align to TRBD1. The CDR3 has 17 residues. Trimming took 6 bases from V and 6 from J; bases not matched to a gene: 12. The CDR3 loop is CASSPVRGQGAGNEQFF. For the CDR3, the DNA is TGTGCCAGCAGCCCAGTGCGGGGACAGGGGGCGGGCAATGAGCAGTTCTTC.

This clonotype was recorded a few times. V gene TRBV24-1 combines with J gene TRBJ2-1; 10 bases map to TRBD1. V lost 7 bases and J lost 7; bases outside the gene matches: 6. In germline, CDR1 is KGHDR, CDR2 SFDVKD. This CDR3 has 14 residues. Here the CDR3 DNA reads TGTGCCACCAGCCGGGACAGGGGAGCGAATGAGCAGTTCTTC. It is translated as CATSRDRGANEQFF.

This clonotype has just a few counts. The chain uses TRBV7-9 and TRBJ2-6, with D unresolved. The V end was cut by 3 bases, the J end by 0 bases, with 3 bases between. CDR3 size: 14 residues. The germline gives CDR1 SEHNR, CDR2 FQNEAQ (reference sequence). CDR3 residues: CASSFLSGANVLTF. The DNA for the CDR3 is TGTGCCAGCAGCTTTCTCTCTGGGGCCAACGTCCTGACTTTC.

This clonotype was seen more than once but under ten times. The CDR3, as DNA: TGTGCCAGCAGCTGGATACACCAACTAGCGGGAGGGCCGGGCACCGGGGAGCTGTTTTTT. This encodes CASSWIHQLAGGPGTGELFF. The chain combines TRBV7-6 with TRBJ2-2; 13 bases are a match to TRBD2. The CDR3 extends over 20 amino acids. V shed 4 bases, J shed 4 bases, and the junction held 15 bases outside the gene matches. The germline V gene encodes CDR1 SGHVS and CDR2 FNYEAQ.

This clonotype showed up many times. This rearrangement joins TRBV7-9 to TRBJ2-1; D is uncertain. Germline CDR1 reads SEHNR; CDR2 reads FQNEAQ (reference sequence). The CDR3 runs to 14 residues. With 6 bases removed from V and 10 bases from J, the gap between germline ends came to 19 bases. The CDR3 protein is CASSPVLVFNEQFF. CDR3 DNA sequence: TGTGCCAGCAGTCCCGTGCTAGTTTTCAACGAGCAGTTCTTC.

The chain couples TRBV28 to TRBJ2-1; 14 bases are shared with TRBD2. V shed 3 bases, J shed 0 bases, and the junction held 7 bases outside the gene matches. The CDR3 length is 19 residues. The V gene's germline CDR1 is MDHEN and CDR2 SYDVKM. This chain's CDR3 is CASSFLGLAGAGSYNEQFF. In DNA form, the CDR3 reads TGTGCCAGCAGTTTCCTGGGACTAGCGGGAGCGGGCTCCTACAATGAGCAGTTCTTC.

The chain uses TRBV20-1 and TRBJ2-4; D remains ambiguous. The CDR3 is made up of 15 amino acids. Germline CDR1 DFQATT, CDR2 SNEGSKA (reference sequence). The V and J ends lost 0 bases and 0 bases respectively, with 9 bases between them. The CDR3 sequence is CSARDRQVAKNIQYF. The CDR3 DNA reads TGCAGTGCTAGAGATCGCCAAGTAGCCAAAAACATTCAGTACTTC.

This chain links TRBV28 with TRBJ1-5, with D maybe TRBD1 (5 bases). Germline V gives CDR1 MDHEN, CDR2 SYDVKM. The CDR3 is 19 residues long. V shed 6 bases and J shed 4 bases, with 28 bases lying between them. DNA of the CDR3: TGTGCCAGCAGCCCACCCTTGGGGCATACTGGGGCAATGAATCAGCCCCAGCATTTT. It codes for CASSPPLGHTGAMNQPQHF. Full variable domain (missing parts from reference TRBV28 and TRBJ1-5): DVKVTQSSRYLVKRTGEKVFLECVQDMDHENMFWYRQDPGLGLRLIYFSYDVKMKEKGDIPEGYSVSREKKERFSLILESASTNQTSMYLCASSPPLGHTGAMNQPQHFGDGTRLSIL.

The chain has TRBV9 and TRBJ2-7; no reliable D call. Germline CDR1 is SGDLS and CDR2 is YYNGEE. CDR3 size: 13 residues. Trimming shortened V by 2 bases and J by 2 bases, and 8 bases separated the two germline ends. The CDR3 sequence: CASSVDGTYEQYF. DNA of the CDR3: TGTGCCAGCAGCGTCGACGGTACCTACGAGCAGTACTTC.

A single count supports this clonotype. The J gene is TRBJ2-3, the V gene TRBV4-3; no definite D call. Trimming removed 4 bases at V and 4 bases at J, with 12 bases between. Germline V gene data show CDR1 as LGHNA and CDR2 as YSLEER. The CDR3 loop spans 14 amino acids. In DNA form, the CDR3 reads TGCGCCAGCAGCCTTCGAGCCCCGGCAGATACGCAGTATTTT. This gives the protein CASSLRAPADTQYF.

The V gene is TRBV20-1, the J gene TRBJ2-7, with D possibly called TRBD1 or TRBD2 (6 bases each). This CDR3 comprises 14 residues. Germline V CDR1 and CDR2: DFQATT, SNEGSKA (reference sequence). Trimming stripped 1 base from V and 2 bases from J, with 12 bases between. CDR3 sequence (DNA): TGCAGTGCTAGAGGACTAGGGGGGCCCTACGAGCAGTACTTC. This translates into CSARGLGGPYEQYF.

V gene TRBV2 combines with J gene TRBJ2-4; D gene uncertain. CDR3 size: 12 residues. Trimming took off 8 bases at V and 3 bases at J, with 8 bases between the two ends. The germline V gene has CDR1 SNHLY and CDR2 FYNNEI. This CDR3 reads CASGEFKNIQYF. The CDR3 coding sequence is TGTGCCAGCGGCGAGTTCAAAAACATTCAGTACTTC.

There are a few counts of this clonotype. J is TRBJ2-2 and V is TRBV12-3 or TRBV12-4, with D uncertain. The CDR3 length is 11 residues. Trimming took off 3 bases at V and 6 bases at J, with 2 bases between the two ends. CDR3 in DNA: TGTGCCAGCAGTTTCGCCGGGGAGCTGTTTTTT. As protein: CASSFAGELFF.

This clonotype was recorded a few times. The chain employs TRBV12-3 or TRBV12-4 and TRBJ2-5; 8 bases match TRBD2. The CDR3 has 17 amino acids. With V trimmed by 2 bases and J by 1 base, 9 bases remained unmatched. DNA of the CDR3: TGTGCCAGCAGTTTAAGTCTCAGCGGGAGAGTCCAAGAGACCCAGTACTTC. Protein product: CASSLSLSGRVQETQYF.

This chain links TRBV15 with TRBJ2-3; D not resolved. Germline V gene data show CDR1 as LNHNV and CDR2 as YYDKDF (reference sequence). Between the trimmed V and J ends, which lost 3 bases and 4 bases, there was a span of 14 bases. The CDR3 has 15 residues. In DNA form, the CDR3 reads TGTGCCACCAGCAGGACGGGTCTACTCGCAGATACGCAGTATTTT. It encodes CATSRTGLLADTQYF. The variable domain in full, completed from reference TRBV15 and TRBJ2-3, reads DAMVIQNPRYQVTQFGKPVTLSCSQTLNHNVMYWYQQKSSQAPKLLFHYYDKDFNNEADTPDNFQSRRPNTSFCFLDIRSPGLGDTAMYLCATSRTGLLADTQYFGPGTRLTVL.

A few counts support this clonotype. The CDR3 DNA reads as TGTGCCAGCAGAAAAGCGGGGCCGGCCTACGAGCAGTACTTC. It translates to CASRKAGPAYEQYF. This sequence joins TRBV27 and TRBJ2-7; 7 bases line up with TRBD2. The CDR3 runs 14 residues. Germline loops: CDR1 MNHEY, CDR2 SMNVEV (reference sequence). V lost 6 bases to trimming and J lost 2 bases; unmatched junction nucleotides: 7.

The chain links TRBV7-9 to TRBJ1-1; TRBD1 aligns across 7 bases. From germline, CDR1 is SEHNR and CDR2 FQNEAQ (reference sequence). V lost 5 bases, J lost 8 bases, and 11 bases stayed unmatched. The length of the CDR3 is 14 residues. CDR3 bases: TGTGCCAGCAGCCCCGGGACAGCTGATTGCGAAGCTTTCTTT. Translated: CASSPGTADCEAFF.

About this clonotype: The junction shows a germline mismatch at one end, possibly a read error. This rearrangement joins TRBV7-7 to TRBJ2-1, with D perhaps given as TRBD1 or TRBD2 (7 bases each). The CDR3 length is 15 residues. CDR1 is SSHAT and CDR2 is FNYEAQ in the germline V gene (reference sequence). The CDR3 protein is CASSPSGGGWDEQFF. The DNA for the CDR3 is TGTGCTAGCAGCCCCTCAGGGGGGGGATGGGATGAGCAGTTCTTC.

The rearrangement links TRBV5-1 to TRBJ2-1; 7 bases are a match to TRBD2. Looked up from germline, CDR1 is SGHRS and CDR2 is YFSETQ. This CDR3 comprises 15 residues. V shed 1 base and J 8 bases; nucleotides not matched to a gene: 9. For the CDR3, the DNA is TGCGCCAGCAGCTTGCTCCCTAGCGGCGGCTATGAGCAGTTCTTC. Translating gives CASSLLPSGGYEQFF.

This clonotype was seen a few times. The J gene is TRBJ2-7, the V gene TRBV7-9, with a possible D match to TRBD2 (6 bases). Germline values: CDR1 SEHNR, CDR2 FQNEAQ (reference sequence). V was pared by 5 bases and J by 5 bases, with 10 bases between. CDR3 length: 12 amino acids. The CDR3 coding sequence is TGTGCCAGCAGCCCATGGGGGGACGAGCAGTACTTC. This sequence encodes CASSPWGDEQYF.

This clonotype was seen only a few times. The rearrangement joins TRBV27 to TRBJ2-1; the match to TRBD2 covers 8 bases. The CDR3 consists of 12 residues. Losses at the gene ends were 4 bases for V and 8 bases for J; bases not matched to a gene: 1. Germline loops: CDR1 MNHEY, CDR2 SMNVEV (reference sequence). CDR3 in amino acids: CASSSGGDEQFF. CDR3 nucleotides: TGTGCCAGCAGTTCCGGGGGGGATGAGCAGTTCTTC.

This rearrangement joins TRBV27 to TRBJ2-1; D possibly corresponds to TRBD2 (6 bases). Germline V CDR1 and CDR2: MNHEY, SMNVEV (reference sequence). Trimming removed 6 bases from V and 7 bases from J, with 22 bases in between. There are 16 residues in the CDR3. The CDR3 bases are TGTGCCAGCAGCACGATGAGACTCGGGAGTGGGAATGAGCAGTTCTTC. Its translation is CASSTMRLGSGNEQFF.

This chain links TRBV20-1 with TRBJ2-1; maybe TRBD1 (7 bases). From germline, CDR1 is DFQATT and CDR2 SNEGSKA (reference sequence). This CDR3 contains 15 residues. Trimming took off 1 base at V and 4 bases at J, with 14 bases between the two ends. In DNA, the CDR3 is TGCAGTGCTAGAGGCCCGCGGGACAGTTACAATGAGCAGTTCTTC. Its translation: CSARGPRDSYNEQFF.

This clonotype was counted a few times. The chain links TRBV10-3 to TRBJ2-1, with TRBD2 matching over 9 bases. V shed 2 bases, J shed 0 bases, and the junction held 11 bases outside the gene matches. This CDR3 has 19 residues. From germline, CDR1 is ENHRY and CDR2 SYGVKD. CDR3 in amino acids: CAISEELAGRGYSYNEQFF. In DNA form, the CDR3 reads TGTGCCATCAGTGAGGAGCTAGCGGGGAGGGGATACTCCTACAATGAGCAGTTCTTC.

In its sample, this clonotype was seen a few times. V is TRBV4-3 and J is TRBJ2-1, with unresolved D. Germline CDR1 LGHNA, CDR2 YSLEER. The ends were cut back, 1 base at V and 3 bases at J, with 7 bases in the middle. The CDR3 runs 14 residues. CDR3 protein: CASSQVGSYNEQFF. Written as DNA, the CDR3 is TGCGCCAGCAGCCAAGTAGGCAGCTACAATGAGCAGTTCTTC.

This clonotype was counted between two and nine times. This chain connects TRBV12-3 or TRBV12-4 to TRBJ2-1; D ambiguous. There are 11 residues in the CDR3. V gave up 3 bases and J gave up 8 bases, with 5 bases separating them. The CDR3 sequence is CASSFADEQFF. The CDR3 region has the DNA TGTGCCAGCAGTTTTGCGGATGAGCAGTTCTTC.

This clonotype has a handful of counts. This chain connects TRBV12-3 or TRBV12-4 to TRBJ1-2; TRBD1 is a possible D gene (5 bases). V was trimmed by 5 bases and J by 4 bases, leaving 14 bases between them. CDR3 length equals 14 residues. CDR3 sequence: CASSPSGTPYGYTF. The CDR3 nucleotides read TGTGCCAGCAGTCCCTCCGGGACGCCCTATGGCTACACCTTC.

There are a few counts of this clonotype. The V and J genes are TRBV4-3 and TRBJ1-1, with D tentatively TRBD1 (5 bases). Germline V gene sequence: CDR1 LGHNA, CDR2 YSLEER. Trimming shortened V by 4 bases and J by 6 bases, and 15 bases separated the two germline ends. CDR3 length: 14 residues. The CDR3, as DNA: TGCGCCAGCAGCCCCCCGGGGCGGCTCTCTGAAGCTTTCTTT. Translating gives CASSPPGRLSEAFF.

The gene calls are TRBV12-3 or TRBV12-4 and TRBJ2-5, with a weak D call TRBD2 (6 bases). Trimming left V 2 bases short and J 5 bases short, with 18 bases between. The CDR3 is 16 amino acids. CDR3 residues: CASSLSLGRETETQYF. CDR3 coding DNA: TGTGCCAGCAGTTTATCTCTCGGGAGAGAGACGGAGACCCAGTACTTC.

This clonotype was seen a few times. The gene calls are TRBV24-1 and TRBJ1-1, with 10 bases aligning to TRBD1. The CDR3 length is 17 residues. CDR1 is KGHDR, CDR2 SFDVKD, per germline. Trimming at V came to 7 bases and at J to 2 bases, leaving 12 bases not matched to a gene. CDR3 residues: CATRRDRGSLINTEAFF. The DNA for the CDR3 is TGTGCCACCAGACGGGACAGGGGTTCGTTGATTAACACTGAAGCTTTCTTT.